These T cell receptor beta chains were read from a single sample in a study of T cells expressing NK-cell markers. TCRdb re-called the 5' RACE reads and shows each CDR3 protein once, DNA omitted. This sample's table has 550,000 to 600,000 distinct CDR3 sequences. The sequenced sample consisted of blood T cells: a sorted CD56 or NKG2C T cell subset, CD4+ or CD8+ T cells, or bulk PBMC T cells (not recorded which). The receptors stem from a man between 18 and 29 years old in good health. Both conserved end residues are part of each CDR3.

TRBJ2-5 | TRBV12-3/TRBV12-4 | CASSQPPGLTKGETQYF
TRBJ1-2 | TRBV20-1 | CSANKENNNYGYTF
TRBJ2-6 | TRBV20-1 | CSAIFTGPLHSGANVLTF
TRBJ2-7 | TRBV20-1 | CSARSLAGASSYEQYF
TRBJ2-2 | TRBV29-1 | CSGAGTSLPGELFF
TRBJ1-2 | TRBV5-1 | CASSIQGGYDGYTF
TRBJ2-5 | TRBV20-1 | CSATGTGGRGETQYF
TRBJ2-7 | TRBV27 | CASSFRDLAGISEQYF
TRBJ2-2 | TRBV12-3/TRBV12-4 | CASTLTGYGELFF
TRBJ1-1 | TRBV4-3 | CASSHTGFFGEAFF
TRBJ2-1 | TRBV3-1 | CASSQVGGERNNEQFF
TRBJ2-3 | TRBV6-2/TRBV6-3 | CASSSGITQYF
TRBJ2-7 | TRBV6-2/TRBV6-3 | CASGTVSWGFYEQYF
TRBJ1-1 | TRBV29-1 | CSLGWGRTEAFF
TRBJ2-3 | TRBV5-1 | CASSPDRVGPDTQYF
TRBJ1-2 | TRBV29-1 | CSVTRYLNYGYTF
TRBJ2-5 | TRBV6-2/TRBV6-3 | CASSYSLGGSGETQYF
TRBJ2-3 | TRBV20-1 | CSASDVTSGISDTQYF
TRBJ2-5 | TRBV4-3 | CASSQGSQVMETQYF
TRBJ2-1 | TRBV24-1 | CATSDPLAGANYNEQFF
TRBJ2-2 | TRBV12-3/TRBV12-4 | CASSLRVTGELFF
TRBJ2-7 | TRBV5-6 | CASTLGASLYEQYF
TRBJ2-3 | TRBV14 | CASSHAWGRESTDTQYF
TRBJ2-2 | TRBV5-1 | CASRLNRGTTGELFF
TRBJ2-1 | TRBV4-3 | CASSQDGAGDNEQFF
TRBJ2-1 | TRBV28 | CASRKQGDGYNEQFF
TRBJ2-3 | TRBV11-2 | CASSRGTSGARSTDTQYF
TRBJ2-3 | TRBV12-3/TRBV12-4 | CASSLLLTGGGDTQYF
TRBJ2-3 | TRBV4-1 | CASSLLGLALSTDTQYF
TRBJ2-5 | TRBV6-1 | CASCSASETQYF
TRBJ2-1 | TRBV12-3/TRBV12-4 | CASTSYGLEKPYNEQFF
TRBJ2-3 | TRBV12-3/TRBV12-4 | CASSLHPGPTTDTQYF
TRBJ2-7 | TRBV7-9 | CASSPKGRERSYEQYF
TRBJ2-5 | TRBV7-2 | CASSLWSSGAETQYF
TRBJ2-5 | TRBV5-1 | CASSLIQLAGGGQETQYF
TRBJ2-5 | TRBV5-6 | CASSRRGLEGGETQYF
TRBJ2-4 | TRBV7-8 | CASSLALPSGSAKNIQYF
TRBJ2-2 | TRBV5-5 | CASRFASGRLSTGELFF
TRBJ2-6 | TRBV27 | CASSLTLVPSGANVLTF
TRBJ2-7 | TRBV12-3/TRBV12-4 | CASSFTPSDLPTDEQYF
TRBJ2-3 | TRBV7-2 | CASSSTSGPDTQYF
TRBJ1-4 | TRBV20-1 | CSARGPGQTREKLFF
TRBJ2-5 | TRBV7-9 | CASSLGGWQETQYF
TRBJ2-7 | TRBV10-2 | CASSKPNRDPRGEQYF
TRBJ2-3 | TRBV15 | CATSTGTGEADTQYF
TRBJ1-2 | TRBV7-2 | CASSPVGSWGYTF
TRBJ2-1 | TRBV5-6 | CASSPALIAGYNEQFF
TRBJ2-1 | TRBV7-2 | CASSLTYSRLADNEQFF
TRBJ2-7 | TRBV20-1 | CSATGGIFRDYEQYF
TRBJ1-5 | TRBV7-9 | CASSFIGTNQPQHF
TRBJ2-7 | TRBV20-1 | CSAPVGYEQYF
TRBJ2-3 | TRBV15 | CATSRGPASRTDTQYF
TRBJ2-2 | TRBV6-4 | CASSQGSFANTGELFF
TRBJ1-1 | TRBV20-1 | CSAGDRSNTEAFF